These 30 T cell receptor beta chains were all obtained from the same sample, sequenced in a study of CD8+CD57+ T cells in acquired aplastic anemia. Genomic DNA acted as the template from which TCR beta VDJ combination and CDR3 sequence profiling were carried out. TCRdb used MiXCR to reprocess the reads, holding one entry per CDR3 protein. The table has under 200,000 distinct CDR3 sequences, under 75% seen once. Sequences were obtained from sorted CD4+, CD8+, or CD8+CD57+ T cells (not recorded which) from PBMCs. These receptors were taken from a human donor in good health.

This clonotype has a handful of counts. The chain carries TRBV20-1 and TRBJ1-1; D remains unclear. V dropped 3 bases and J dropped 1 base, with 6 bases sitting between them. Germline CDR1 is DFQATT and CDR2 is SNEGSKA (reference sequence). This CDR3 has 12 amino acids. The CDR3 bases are TGCAGTGCTAGCTCCCCGAACACTGAAGCTTTCTTT. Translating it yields CSASSPNTEAFF.

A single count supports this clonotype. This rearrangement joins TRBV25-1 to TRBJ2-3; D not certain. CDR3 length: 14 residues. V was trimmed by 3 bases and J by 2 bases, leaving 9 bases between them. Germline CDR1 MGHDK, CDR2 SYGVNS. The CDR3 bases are TGTGCCAGCAGTGACGCGAGATCCACAGATACGCAGTATTTT. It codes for CASSDARSTDTQYF.

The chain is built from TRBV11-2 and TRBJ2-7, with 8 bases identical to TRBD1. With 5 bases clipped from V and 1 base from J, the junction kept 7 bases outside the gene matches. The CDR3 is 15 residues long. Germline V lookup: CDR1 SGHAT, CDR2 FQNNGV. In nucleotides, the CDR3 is TGTGCCAGCAGCCCCTGGACAGGGATTTCCTACGAGCAGTACTTC. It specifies CASSPWTGISYEQYF.

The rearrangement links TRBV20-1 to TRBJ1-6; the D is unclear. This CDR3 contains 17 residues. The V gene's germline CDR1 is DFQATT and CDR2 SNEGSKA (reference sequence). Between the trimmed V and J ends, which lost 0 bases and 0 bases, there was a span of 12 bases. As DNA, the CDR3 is TGCAGTGCTAGAGATAGGTCTCTGGGCTCCTATAATTCACCCCTCCACTTT. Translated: CSARDRSLGSYNSPLHF.

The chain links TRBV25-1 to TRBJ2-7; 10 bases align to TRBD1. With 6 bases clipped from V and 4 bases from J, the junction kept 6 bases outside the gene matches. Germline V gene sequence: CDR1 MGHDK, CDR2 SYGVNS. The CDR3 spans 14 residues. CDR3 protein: CASSRSGQGYEQYF. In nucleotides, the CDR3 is TGTGCCAGCAGCCGATCGGGACAGGGGTACGAGCAGTACTTC.

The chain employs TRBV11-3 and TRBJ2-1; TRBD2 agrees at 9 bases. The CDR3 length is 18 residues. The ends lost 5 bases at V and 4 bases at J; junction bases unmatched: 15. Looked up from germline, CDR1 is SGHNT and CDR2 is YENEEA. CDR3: CASSPSLVVAGAYNEQFF. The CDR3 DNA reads TGTGCCAGCAGCCCCTCATTGGTGGTAGCGGGAGCATACAATGAGCAGTTCTTC.

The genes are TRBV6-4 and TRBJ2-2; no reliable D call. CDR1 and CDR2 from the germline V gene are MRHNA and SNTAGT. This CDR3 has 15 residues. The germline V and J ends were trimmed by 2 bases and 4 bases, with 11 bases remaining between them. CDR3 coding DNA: TGTGCCAGCAGTGACAGACCTCTGACCACCGGGGAGCTGTTTTTT. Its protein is CASSDRPLTTGELFF.

The CDR3 reads CSVCDRGPNQPQHF. The CDR3 DNA reads TGCAGCGTCTGCGACAGGGGGCCCAATCAGCCCCAGCATTTT. The genes are TRBV29-1 and TRBJ1-5; 10 positions match TRBD1. V shed 6 bases and J 3 bases; nucleotides not matched to a gene: 5. Germline V lookup: CDR1 SQVTM, CDR2 ANQGSEA. CDR3 size: 14 residues.

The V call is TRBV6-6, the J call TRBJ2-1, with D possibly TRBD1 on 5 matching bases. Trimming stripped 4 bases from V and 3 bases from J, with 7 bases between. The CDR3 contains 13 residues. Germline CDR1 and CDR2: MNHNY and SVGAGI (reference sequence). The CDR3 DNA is TGTGCCAGCAGTTCAGGGTTCTACAATGAGCAGTTCTTC. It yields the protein CASSSGFYNEQFF.

CDR3 in amino acids: CASSLGGTQVEAFF. In DNA form, the CDR3 reads TGTGCCAGCAGCTTGGGTGGGACGCAAGTGGAAGCTTTCTTT. V and J are TRBV11-2 and TRBJ1-1, with D possibly TRBD1 on 5 matching bases. In germline, CDR1 is SGHAT, CDR2 FQNNGV. V was clipped by 3 bases and J by 8 bases, with 16 bases between them. The CDR3 sequence is 14 residues long.

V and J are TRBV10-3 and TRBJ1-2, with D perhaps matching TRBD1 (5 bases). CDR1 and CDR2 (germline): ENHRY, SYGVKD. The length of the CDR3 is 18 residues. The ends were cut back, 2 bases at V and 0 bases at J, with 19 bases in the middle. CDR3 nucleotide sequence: TGTGCCATCAGTGAGCCCACGGCCGGGATGGGACCTAACTATGGCTACACCTTC. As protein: CAISEPTAGMGPNYGYTF.

CDR3 sequence (DNA): TGCAGTGCTAGAGATTGGCAGGGGAACATTCAGTACTTC. Protein: CSARDWQGNIQYF. The rearrangement links TRBV20-1 to TRBJ2-4, with a weak D call TRBD1 (6 bases). Trimming removed 0 bases at V and 7 bases at J, with 10 bases between. CDR1 and CDR2 (germline): DFQATT, SNEGSKA (reference sequence). This CDR3 is built from 13 residues.

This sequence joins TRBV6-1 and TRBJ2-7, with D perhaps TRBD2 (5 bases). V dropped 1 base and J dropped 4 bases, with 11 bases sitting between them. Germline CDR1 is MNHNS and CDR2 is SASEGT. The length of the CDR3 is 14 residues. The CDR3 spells CASSEGMSGYEQYF. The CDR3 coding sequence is TGTGCCAGCAGTGAAGGCATGTCGGGGTACGAGCAGTACTTC.

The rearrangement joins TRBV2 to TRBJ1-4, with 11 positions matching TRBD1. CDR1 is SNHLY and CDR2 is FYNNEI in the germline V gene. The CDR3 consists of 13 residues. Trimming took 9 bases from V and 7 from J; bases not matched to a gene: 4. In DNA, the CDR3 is TGTGCCAGGACGGACAGGGGGCGTGAAAAACTGTTTTTT. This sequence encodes CARTDRGREKLFF.

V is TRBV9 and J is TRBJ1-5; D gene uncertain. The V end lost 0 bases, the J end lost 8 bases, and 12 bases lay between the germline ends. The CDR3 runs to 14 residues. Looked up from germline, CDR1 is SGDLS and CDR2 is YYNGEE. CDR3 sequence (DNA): TGTGCCAGCAGCGTAGATCTGAGTTCGGAGCCCCAGCATTTT. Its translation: CASSVDLSSEPQHF. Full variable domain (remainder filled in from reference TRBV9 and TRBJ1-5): DSGVTQTPKHLITATGQRVTLRCSPRSGDLSVYWYQQSLDQGLQFLIQYYNGEERAKGNILERFSAQQFPDLHSELNLSSLELGDSALYFCASSVDLSSEPQHFGDGTRLSIL.

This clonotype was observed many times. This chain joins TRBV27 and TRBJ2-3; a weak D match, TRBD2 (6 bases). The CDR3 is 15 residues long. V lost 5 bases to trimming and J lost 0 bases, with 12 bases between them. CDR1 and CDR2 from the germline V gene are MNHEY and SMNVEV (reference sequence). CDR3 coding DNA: TGTGCCAGCAGTCGGCGCGGGACTAGCACAGATACGCAGTATTTT. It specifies CASSRRGTSTDTQYF.

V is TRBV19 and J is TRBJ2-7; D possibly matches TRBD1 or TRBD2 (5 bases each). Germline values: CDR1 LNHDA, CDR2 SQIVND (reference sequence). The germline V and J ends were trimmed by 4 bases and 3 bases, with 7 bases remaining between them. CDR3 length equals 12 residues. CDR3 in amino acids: CASSTGGYEQYF. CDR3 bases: TGTGCCAGTAGTACTGGGGGCTACGAGCAGTACTTC.

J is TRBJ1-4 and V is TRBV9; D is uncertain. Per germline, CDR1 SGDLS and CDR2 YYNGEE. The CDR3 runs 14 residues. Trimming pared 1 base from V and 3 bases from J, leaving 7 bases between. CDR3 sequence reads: CASSVFASNEKLFF. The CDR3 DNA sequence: TGTGCCAGCAGCGTATTTGCCTCTAATGAAAAACTGTTTTTT.

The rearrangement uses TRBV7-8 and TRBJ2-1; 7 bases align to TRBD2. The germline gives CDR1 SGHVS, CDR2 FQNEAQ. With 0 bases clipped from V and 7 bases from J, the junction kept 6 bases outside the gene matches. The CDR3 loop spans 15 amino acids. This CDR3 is CASSLALGGPNEQFF. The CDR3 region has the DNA TGTGCCAGCAGCTTAGCGCTGGGAGGGCCTAATGAGCAGTTCTTC.

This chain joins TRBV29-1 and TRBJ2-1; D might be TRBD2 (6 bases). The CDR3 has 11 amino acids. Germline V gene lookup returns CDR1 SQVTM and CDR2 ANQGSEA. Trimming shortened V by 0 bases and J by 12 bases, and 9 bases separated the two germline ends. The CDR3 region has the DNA TGCAGCGTTGAAGAAGCGGAGGGGCAGTTCTTC. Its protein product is CSVEEAEGQFF.

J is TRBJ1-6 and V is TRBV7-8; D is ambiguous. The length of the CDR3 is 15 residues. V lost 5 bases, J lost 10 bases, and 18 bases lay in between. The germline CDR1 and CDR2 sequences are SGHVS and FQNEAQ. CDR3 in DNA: TGTGCCAGCAGCACCACAACGGGCCCGGGATCACCCCTCCACTTT. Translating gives CASSTTTGPGSPLHF.

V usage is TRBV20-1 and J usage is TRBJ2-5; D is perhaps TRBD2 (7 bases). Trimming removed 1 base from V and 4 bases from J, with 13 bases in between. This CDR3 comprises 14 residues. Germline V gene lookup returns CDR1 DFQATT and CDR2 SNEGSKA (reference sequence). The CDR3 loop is CSARVGGPRETQYF. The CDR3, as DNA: TGCAGTGCTAGAGTGGGGGGGCCTCGAGAGACCCAGTACTTC.

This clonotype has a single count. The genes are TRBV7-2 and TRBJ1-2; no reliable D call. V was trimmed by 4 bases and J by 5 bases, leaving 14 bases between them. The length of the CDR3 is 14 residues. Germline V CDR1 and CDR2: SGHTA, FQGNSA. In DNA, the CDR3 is TGTGCCAGCAGCTACGGGTTGGTAGGGTATGGCTACACCTTC. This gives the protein CASSYGLVGYGYTF.

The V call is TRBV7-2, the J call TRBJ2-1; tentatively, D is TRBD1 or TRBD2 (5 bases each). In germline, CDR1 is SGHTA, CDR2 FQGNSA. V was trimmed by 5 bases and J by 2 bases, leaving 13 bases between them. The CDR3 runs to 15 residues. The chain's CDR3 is CASSPGAHPYNEQFF. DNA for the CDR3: TGTGCCAGCAGCCCCGGGGCCCACCCCTACAATGAGCAGTTCTTC.

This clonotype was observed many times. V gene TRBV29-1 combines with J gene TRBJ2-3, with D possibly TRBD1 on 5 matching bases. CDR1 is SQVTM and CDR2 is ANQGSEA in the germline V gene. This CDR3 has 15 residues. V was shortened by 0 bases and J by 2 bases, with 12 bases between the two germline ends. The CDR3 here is CSVEELAGYTDTQYF. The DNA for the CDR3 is TGCAGCGTTGAAGAGCTGGCAGGGTACACAGATACGCAGTATTTT.

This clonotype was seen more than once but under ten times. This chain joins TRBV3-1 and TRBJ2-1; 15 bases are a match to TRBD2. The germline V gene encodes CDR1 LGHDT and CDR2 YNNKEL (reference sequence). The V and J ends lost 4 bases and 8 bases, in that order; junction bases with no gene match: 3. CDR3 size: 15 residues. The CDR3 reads CASSPGLAGGYEQFF. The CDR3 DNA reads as TGTGCCAGCAGCCCAGGACTAGCGGGAGGGTATGAGCAGTTCTTC.

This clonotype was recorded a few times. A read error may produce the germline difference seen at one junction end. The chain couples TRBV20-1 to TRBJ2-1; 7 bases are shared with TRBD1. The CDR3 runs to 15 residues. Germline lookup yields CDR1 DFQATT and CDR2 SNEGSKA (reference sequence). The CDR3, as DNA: TGCAGTACTAGGACAGGCCATATCTTGTACAATGAGCAGTTCTTC. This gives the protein CSTRTGHILYNEQFF.

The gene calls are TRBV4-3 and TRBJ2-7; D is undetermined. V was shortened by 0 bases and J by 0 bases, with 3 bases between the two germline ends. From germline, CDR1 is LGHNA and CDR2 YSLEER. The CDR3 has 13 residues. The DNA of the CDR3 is TGCGCCAGCAGCCAAGAGATCTCCTACGAGCAGTACTTC. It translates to CASSQEISYEQYF.

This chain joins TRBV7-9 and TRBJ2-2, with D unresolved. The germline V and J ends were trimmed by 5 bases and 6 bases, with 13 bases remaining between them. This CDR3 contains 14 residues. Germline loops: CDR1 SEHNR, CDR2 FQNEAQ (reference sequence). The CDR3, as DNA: TGTGCCAGCAGCGACAACTCTAGGTCCGGGGAGCTGTTTTTT. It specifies CASSDNSRSGELFF. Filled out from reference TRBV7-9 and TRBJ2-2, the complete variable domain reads DTGVSQNPRHKITKRGQNVTFRCDPISEHNRLYWYRQTLGQGPEFLTYFQNEAQLEKSRLLSDRFSAERPKGSFSTLEIQRTEQGDSAMYLCASSDNSRSGELFFGEGSRLTVL.

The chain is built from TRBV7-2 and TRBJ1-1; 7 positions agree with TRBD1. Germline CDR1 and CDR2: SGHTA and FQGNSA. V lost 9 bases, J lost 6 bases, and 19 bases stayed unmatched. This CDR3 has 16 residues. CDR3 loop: CASRNRDSLTFAEAFF. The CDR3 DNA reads TGTGCCAGTCGGAACCGGGACAGCCTGACTTTCGCTGAAGCTTTCTTT.